A single sample gave rise to the 12 T cell receptor beta chains below, sequenced in a study of molecular identifiers for immune sequencing clone quantification. From the PCR reads, TCRdb called clonotypes with MiXCR, one entry per CDR3 protein. Among some 100,000 distinct CDR3 sequences listed, over 15% were seen once. What was sequenced was naive CD8+ T cells from blood, with Jurkat cell RNA spiked in. Subset specified: FACS-sorted CD8+CD4-CCR7+CD45RA+ naive T cells. These receptors originate from a human donor in good health. Some libraries in this study had Jurkat cell RNA spiked in.

As regards this clonotype: This may be a read error: a much more frequent sequence differs by one nucleotide. The chain combines TRBV4-3 with TRBJ2-4; D might be TRBD1 (6 bases). Germline loops: CDR1 LGHNA, CDR2 YSLEER. This CDR3 has 20 residues. V lost 2 bases and J 0 bases, leaving 23 bases between the germline ends. CDR3: CASSQTWDIGRYLAKNIQYF. In DNA form, the CDR3 reads TGCGCCAGCAGCCAAACCTGGGACATAGGACGTTATTTAGCCAAAAACATTCAGTACTTC.

This clonotype was recorded at least ten times. The genes are TRBV30 and TRBJ2-5, with D hard to call. V shed 2 bases and J shed 4 bases, with 2 bases lying between them. Germline V gene lookup returns CDR1 GTSNPN and CDR2 SVGIG (reference sequence). The CDR3 runs 10 residues. The CDR3 region is CAWSRETQYF. DNA of the CDR3: TGTGCCTGGAGTCGAGAGACCCAGTACTTC.

This clonotype occurred many times. The rearrangement uses TRBV6-5 and TRBJ2-7; D perhaps matches TRBD1 (5 bases). Germline V lookup: CDR1 MNHEY, CDR2 SVGAGI. Trimming cost V 5 bases and J 7 bases, with 27 bases left between them. This CDR3 is 17 amino acids long. The CDR3 nucleotides read TGTGCCAGCAGTCATCTCCTTATCCAGGGCGGTCCAGTAGAGCAGTACTTC. Its translation: CASSHLLIQGGPVEQYF.

This clonotype was found many times. The V call is TRBV5-1, the J call TRBJ2-7; TRBD1 matches at 7 bases. The CDR3 covers 11 residues. CDR1 is SGHRS, CDR2 YFSETQ, per germline. V shed 3 bases and J 6 bases; nucleotides not matched to a gene: 0. DNA for the CDR3: TGCGCCAGCAGCTCAGGGGGCGAGCAGTACTTC. It is translated as CASSSGGEQYF.

Many counts were recorded for this clonotype. The rearrangement uses TRBV7-9 and TRBJ2-7; a possible D gene is TRBD2 (8 bases). Between the trimmed V and J ends, which lost 2 bases and 6 bases, there was a span of 14 bases. Germline values: CDR1 SEHNR, CDR2 FQNEAQ (reference sequence). The length of the CDR3 is 14 residues. CDR3 in DNA: TGTGCCAGCAGCTTACGGGACAGCGGGGGCGAGCAGTACTTC. It is translated as CASSLRDSGGEQYF.

This clonotype came up many times. This chain uses TRBV5-1 with TRBJ2-5; no clear D. The germline V gene encodes CDR1 SGHRS and CDR2 YFSETQ. The CDR3 spans 11 residues. V was trimmed by 3 bases and J by 0 bases, leaving 0 bases between them. The CDR3 sequence: CASSYQETQYF. CDR3 bases: TGCGCCAGCAGCTACCAAGAGACCCAGTACTTC.

This clonotype was observed at least ten times. The chain combines TRBV3-1 with TRBJ2-1; TRBD2 agrees at 9 bases. After removal of 2 bases from V and 9 bases from J, the junction contained 17 bases not matched to a gene. Germline V gives CDR1 LGHDT, CDR2 YNNKEL (reference sequence). The CDR3 covers 18 residues. In nucleotides, the CDR3 is TGTGCCAGCAGCCAATTGTCTAGCGGGAATGCCGCAGGCATTGAGCAGTTCTTC. This sequence encodes CASSQLSSGNAAGIEQFF.

With respect to this clonotype: A much larger clone is a single base away; this may be a read error. V and J are TRBV4-2 and TRBJ2-1; 9 bases map to TRBD2. Germline values: CDR1 LGHNA, CDR2 YNFKEQ. This CDR3 region has 14 residues. The CDR3 spells CASSVAGEGNVQFF. CDR3 DNA: TGTGCCAGCAGCGTAGCGGGAGAGGGGAATGTGCAGTTCTTC.

This clonotype has ten or more counts. The CDR3 is CASSVQVYEQYF. The DNA for the CDR3 is TGTGCCAGCAGTGTGCAGGTCTACGAGCAGTACTTC. This sequence joins TRBV2 and TRBJ2-7, with D uncertain. The CDR3 is made up of 12 amino acids. V lost 4 bases to trimming and J lost 3 bases, with 7 bases between them. The germline V gene encodes CDR1 SNHLY and CDR2 FYNNEI.

There are many counts of this clonotype. The genes are TRBV28 and TRBJ1-5; D possibly corresponds to TRBD1 (6 bases). Per germline, CDR1 MDHEN and CDR2 SYDVKM. V was cut by 3 bases and J by 6 bases, with 12 bases left in between. The CDR3 extends over 14 amino acids. The CDR3: CASSFRGGSQPQHF. In DNA, the CDR3 is TGTGCCAGCAGTTTCAGGGGTGGATCTCAGCCCCAGCATTTT.

There are many counts of this clonotype. The chain has TRBV30 and TRBJ1-5; no reliable D call. CDR1 and CDR2 (germline): GTSNPN, SVGIG (reference sequence). V was pared by 5 bases and J by 1 base, with 6 bases between. This CDR3 comprises 12 residues. Here the CDR3 DNA reads TGTGCCTGGGGTAGCAGCAATCAGCCCCAGCATTTT. This translates into CAWGSSNQPQHF.

This clonotype was seen many times. V is TRBV20-1 and J is TRBJ2-3; TRBD2 matches 10 bases. Germline lookup yields CDR1 DFQATT and CDR2 SNEGSKA (reference sequence). This CDR3 is built from 17 residues. Trimming removed 0 bases from V and 2 bases from J; junction bases left unmatched: 8. CDR3 sequence: CSARDLWLAGATDTQYF. The CDR3 DNA sequence: TGCAGTGCTAGAGATTTATGGCTAGCGGGGGCCACAGATACGCAGTATTTT.